The entry that follows covers one T cell receptor beta chain sequence. This entry belongs to a study of cytomegalovirus exposure and HLA in healthy donors. PCR was performed using 60 Vbeta and 13 Jbeta primers. TCRdb's table, derived via immunoSEQ multiplex PCR, lists solely in-frame clones and lacks some. The sample yields 150,000 to 200,000 clones, around 79% seen once. The CDR3 is made up of 16 amino acids. V was trimmed by 4 bases and J by 0 bases, leaving 13 bases between them. Looked up from germline, CDR1 is LNHDA and CDR2 is SQIVND (reference sequence). The chain carries TRBV19 and TRBJ1-5; a weak D match, TRBD1 (5 bases). The sequenced sample was PBMCs. This clonotype was obtained from a woman in her forties or fifties in good health and CMV-seronegative. In DNA form, the CDR3 reads TGTGCCAGTAGTACCCTCCCGACAGATAGCAATCAGCCCCAGCATTTT. As protein: CASSTLPTDSNQPQHF.